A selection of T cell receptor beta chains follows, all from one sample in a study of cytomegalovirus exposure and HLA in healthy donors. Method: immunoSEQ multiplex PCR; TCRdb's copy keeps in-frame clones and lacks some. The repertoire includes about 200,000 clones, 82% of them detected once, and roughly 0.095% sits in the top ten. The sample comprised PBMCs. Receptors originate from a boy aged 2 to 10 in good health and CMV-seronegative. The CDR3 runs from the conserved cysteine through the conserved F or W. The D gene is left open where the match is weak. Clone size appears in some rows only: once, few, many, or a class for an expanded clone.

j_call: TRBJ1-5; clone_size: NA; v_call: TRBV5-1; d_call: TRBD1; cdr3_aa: CASSPGTGMMSNQPQHF; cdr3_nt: TGCGCCAGCAGCCCCGGGACAGGGATGATGAGCAATCAGCCCCAGCATTTT
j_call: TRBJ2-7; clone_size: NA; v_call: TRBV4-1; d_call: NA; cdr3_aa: CASSHILVMSSYEQYF; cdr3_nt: TGCGCCAGCAGCCACATCCTAGTCATGAGCTCCTACGAGCAGTACTTC
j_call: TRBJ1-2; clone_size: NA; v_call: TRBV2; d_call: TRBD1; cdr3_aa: CASSRTGTGGYTF; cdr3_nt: TGTGCCAGCAGTCGGACAGGGACGGGAGGCTACACCTTC
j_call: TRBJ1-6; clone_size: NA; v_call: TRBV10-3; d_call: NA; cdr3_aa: CAISESTWVAGNSPLHF; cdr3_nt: TGTGCCATCAGTGAGTCGACGTGGGTAGCGGGTAATTCACCCCTCCACTTT
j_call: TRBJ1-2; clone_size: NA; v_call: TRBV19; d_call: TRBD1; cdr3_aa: CASSIRTGSRANYGYTF; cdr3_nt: TGTGCCAGTAGTATCCGGACAGGGAGTAGGGCTAACTATGGCTACACCTTC
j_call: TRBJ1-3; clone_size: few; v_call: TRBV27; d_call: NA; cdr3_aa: CASSPATGRFVGNTIYF; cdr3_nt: TGTGCCAGCAGTCCGGCGACAGGTCGGTTTGTCGGAAACACCATATATTTT
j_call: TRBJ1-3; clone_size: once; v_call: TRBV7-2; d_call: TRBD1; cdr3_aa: CASSFRGQGKGNTIYF; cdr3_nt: TGTGCCAGCAGCTTTCGCGGACAGGGGAAGGGAAACACCATATATTTT
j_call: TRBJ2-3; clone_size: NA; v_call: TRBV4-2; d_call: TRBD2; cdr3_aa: CASSPFRGGGAEDTQYF; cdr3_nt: TGTGCCAGCAGTCCCTTCAGGGGCGGGGGGGCGGAAGATACGCAGTATTTT
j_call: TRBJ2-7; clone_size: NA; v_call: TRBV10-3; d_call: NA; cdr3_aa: CAINPDSGYEQYF; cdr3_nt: TGTGCCATCAATCCGGACAGCGGCTACGAGCAGTACTTC
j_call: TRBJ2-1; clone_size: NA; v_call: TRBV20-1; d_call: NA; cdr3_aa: CSADRHNEQFF; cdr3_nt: TGCAGTGCCGACAGGCACAATGAGCAGTTCTTC
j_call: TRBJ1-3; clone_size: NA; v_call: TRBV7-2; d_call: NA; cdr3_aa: CASSLASGLSGNTIYF; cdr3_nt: TGTGCCAGCAGCTTAGCCTCAGGGCTTTCTGGAAACACCATATATTTT
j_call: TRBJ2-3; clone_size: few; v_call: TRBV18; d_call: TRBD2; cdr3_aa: CASSIWTSGGPYTQYF; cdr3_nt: TGTGCCAGCTCAATCTGGACTAGCGGGGGGCCCTACACGCAGTATTTT
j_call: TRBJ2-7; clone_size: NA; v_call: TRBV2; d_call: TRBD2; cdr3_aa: CASSLAGGPRYLNEQYF; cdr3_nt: TGTGCCAGCAGTCTAGCGGGGGGGCCGAGGTACCTTAACGAGCAGTACTTC
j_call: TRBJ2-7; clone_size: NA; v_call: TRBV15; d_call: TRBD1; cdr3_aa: CATSSRDRVYEQYF; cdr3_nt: TGTGCCACCAGCAGTAGGGACAGGGTCTACGAGCAGTACTTC
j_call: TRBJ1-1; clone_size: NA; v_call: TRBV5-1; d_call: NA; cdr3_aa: CASSSTSRGDTEAFF; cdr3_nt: TGCGCCAGCAGCTCCACGAGCCGCGGAGACACTGAAGCTTTCTTT
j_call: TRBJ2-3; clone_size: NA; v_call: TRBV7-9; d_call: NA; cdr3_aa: CASSPGMRHTDTQYF; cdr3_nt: TGTGCCAGCAGCCCAGGGATGAGACACACAGATACGCAGTATTTT
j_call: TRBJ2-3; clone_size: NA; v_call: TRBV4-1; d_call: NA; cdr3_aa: CASSQVKADTDTQYF; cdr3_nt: TGCGCCAGCAGCCAAGTAAAAGCGGACACAGATACGCAGTATTTT
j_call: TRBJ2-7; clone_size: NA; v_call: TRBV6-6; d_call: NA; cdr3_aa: CASSYLRGPTNEQYF; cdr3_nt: TGTGCCAGCAGTTACTTGCGGGGGCCCACCAACGAGCAGTACTTC
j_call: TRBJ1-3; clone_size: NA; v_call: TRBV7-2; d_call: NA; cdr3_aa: CASSPWTRGNTIYF; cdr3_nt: TGTGCCAGCAGCCCTTGGACTCGAGGAAACACCATATATTTT
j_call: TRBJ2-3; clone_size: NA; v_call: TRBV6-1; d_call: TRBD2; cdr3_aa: CASSEALLAGGSRETQYF; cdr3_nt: TGTGCCAGCAGTGAAGCGCTTTTAGCGGGGGGGAGCAGGGAAACGCAGTATTTT
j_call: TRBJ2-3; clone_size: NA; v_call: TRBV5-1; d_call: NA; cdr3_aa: CASSPPRTDTQYF; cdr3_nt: TGCGCCAGCAGCCCCCCCAGGACAGATACGCAGTATTTT
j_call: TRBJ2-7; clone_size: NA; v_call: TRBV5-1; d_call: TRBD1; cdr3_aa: CASSTSGQGVNEQYF; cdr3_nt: TGCGCCAGCAGCACATCGGGACAGGGTGTTAACGAGCAGTACTTC
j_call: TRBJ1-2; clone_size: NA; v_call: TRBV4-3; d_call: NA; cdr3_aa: CASSQAGAQSGYGYTF; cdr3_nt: TGCGCCAGCAGCCAAGCAGGGGCCCAGTCGGGGTATGGCTACACCTTC
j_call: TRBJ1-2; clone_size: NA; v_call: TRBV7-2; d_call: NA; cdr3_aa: CASSLVAKGFYGYTF; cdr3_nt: TGTGCCAGCAGCTTAGTTGCAAAGGGGTTCTATGGCTACACCTTC
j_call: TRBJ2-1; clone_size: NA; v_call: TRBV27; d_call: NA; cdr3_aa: CASSLTFPQAHNEQFF; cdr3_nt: TGTGCCAGCAGTTTAACATTTCCGCAGGCCCACAATGAGCAGTTCTTC
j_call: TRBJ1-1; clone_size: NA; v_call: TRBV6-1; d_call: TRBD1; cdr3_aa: CASSNRGGDTEAFF; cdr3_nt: TGTGCCAGCAGCAACAGGGGTGGGGACACTGAAGCTTTCTTT
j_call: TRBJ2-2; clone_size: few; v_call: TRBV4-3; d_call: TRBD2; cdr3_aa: CASSQVRSGGPTGELFF; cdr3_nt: TGCGCCAGCAGCCAAGTTAGGAGCGGGGGGCCCACCGGGGAGCTGTTTTTT
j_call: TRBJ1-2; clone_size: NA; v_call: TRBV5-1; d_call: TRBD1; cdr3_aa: CASSLGGTGGNGYTF; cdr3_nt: TGCGCCAGCAGCTTGGGTGGGACAGGGGGCAATGGCTACACCTTC
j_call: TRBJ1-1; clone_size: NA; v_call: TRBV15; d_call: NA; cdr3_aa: CATSRDAGDTEAFF; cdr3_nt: TGTGCCACCAGCAGAGATGCGGGGGACACTGAAGCTTTCTTT
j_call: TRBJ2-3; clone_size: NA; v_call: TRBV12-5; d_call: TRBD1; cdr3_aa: CASGLGQGAGASTDTQYF; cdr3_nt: TGTGCTAGTGGTCTCGGACAGGGGGCGGGGGCTAGCACAGATACGCAGTATTTT
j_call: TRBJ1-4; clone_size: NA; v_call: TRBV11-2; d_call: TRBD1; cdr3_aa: CASSGTGGAGKKLFF; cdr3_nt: TGTGCCAGCAGCGGGACAGGGGGCGCGGGGAAAAAACTGTTTTTT